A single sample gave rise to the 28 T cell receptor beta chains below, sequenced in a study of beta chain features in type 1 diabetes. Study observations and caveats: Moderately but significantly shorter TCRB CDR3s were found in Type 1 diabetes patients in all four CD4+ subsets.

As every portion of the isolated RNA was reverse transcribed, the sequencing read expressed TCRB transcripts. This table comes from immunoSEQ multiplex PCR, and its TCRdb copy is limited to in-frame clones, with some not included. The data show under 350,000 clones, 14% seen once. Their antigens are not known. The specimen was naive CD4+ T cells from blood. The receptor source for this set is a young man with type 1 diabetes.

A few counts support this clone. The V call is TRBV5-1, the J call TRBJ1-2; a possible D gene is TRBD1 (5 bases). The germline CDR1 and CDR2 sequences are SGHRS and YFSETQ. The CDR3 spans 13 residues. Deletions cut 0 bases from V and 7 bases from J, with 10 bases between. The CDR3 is CASSLEQVGGYTF. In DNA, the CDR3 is TGCGCCAGCAGCTTGGAACAGGTCGGTGGCTACACCTTC.

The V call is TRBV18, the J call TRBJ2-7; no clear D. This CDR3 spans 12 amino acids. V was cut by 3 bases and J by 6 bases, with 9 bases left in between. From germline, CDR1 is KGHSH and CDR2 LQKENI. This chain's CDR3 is CASSPAAFEQYF. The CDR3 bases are TGTGCCAGCTCACCGGCGGCATTCGAGCAGTACTTC.

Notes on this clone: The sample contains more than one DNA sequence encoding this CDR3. CDR3 sequence: CASSVAGSYNEQFF. The CDR3 coding sequence is TGTGCCAGCAGCGTAGCGGGTTCCTACAATGAGCAGTTCTTC. This chain connects TRBV9 to TRBJ2-1; no clear D. Germline V gene sequence: CDR1 SGDLS, CDR2 YYNGEE. Trimming pared 0 bases from V and 1 base from J, leaving 5 bases between. The CDR3 is made up of 14 amino acids.

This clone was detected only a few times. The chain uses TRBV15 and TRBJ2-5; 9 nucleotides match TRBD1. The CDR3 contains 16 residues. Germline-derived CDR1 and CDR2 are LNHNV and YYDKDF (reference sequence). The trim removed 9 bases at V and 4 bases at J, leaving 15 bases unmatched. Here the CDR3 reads CATTAADRGWRETQYF. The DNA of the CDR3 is TGTGCCACTACAGCTGCGGACAGGGGTTGGCGAGAGACCCAGTACTTC.

CDR3 sequence (DNA): TGCAGTGCGGACTCAGATACGCAGTATTTT. Its translation is CSADSDTQYF. The chain employs TRBV20-1 and TRBJ2-3; a possible D gene is TRBD2 (5 bases). V lost 6 bases and J lost 4, with 5 bases in between. This CDR3 has 10 amino acids. Germline V gives CDR1 DFQATT, CDR2 SNEGSKA (reference sequence).

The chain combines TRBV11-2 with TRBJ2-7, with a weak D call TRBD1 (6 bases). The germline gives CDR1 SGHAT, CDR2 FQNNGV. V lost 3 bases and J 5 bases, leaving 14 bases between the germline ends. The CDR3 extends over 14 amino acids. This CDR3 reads CASSFWGHLNEQYF. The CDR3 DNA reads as TGTGCCAGCAGCTTTTGGGGGCATCTTAACGAGCAGTACTTC.

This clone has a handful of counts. CDR3 sequence: CASMAAGANVLTF. CDR3 sequence (DNA): TGTGCCAGCATGGCAGCTGGGGCCAACGTCCTGACTTTC. The V gene is TRBV25-1, the J gene TRBJ2-6; D not resolved. The CDR3 is 13 amino acids. Germline CDR1 is MGHDK and CDR2 is SYGVNS. V was cut by 7 bases and J by 2 bases, with 6 bases left in between.

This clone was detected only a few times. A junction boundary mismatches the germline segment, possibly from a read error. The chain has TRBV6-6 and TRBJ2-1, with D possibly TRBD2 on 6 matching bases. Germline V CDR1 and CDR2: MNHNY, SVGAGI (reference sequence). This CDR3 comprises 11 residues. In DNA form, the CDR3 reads TGTGCCAGCAGTCGGGGACTTCTCCACCTCTTC. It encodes CASSRGLLHLF.

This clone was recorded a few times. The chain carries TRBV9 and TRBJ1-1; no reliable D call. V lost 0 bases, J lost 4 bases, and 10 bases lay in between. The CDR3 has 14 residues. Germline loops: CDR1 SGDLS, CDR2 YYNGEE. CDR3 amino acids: CASSVVERSTEAFF. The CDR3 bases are TGTGCCAGCAGCGTAGTTGAGCGGAGCACTGAAGCTTTCTTT.

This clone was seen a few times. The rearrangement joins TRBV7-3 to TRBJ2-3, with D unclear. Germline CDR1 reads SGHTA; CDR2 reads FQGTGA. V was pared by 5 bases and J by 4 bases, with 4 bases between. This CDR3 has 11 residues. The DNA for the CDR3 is TGTGCCAGCAGCCAATCAGATACGCAGTATTTT. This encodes CASSQSDTQYF.

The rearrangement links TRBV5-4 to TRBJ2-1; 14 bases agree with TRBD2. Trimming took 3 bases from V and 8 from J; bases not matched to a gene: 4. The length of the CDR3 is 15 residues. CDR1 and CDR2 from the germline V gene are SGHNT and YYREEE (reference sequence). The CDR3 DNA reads TGTGCCAGCAGCTCGAGACTAGCGGGAGGGGATGAGCAGTTCTTC. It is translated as CASSSRLAGGDEQFF.

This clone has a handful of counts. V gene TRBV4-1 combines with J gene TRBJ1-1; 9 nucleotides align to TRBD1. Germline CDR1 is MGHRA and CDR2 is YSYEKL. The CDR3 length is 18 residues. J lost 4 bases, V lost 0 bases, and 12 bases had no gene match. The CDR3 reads CASSQDPAQGAGSTEAFF. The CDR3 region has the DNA TGCGCCAGCAGCCAAGATCCGGCACAGGGGGCCGGGAGCACTGAAGCTTTCTTT.

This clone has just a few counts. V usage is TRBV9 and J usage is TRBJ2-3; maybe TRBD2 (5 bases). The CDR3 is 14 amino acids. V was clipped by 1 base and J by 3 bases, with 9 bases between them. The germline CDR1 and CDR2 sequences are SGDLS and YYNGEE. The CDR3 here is CASSVKGATDTQYF. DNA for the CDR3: TGTGCCAGCAGCGTAAAGGGAGCGACAGATACGCAGTATTTT.

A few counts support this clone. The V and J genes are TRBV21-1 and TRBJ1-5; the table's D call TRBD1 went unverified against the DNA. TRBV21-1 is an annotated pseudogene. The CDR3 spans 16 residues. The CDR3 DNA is TGTGCCAGCGGGGACAGGGAAGGGTATAGCAATCAGCCCCAGCATTTT. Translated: CASGDREGYSNQPQHF.

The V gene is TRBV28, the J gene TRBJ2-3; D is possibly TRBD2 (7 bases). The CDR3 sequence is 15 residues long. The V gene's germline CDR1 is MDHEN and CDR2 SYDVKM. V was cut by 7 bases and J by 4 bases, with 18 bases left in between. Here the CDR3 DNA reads TGTGCCAGCACTCCAAGGGGGGGTGGACCAGATACGCAGTATTTT. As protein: CASTPRGGGPDTQYF.

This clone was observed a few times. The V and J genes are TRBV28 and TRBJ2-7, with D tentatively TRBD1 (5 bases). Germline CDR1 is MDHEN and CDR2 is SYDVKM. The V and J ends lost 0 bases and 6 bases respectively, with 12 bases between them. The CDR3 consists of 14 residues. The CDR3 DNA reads TGTGCCAGCAGTTTATGGACAGTAACCCGCGAGCAGTACTTC. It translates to CASSLWTVTREQYF.

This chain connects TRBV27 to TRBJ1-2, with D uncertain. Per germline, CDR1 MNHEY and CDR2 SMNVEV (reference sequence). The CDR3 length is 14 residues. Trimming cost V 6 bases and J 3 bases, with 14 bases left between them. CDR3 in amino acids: CASSSSVDYYGYTF. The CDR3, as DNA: TGTGCCAGCAGCTCCTCGGTGGACTACTATGGCTACACCTTC.

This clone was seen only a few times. The CDR3 protein is CASSVASPYNEQFF. For the CDR3, the DNA is TGTGCCAGCAGCGTGGCTAGCCCCTACAATGAGCAGTTCTTC. The chain is built from TRBV11-2 and TRBJ2-1; tentatively, D is TRBD2 (5 bases). With 5 bases removed from V and 2 bases from J, the gap between germline ends came to 10 bases. Looked up from germline, CDR1 is SGHAT and CDR2 is FQNNGV. The CDR3 is 14 amino acids.

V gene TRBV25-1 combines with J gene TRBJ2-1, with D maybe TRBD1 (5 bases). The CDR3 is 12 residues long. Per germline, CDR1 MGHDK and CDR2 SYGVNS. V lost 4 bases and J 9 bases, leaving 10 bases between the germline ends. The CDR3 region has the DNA TGTGCCAGCAGTGGCTACAGGTTTGAGCAGTTCTTC. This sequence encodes CASSGYRFEQFF.

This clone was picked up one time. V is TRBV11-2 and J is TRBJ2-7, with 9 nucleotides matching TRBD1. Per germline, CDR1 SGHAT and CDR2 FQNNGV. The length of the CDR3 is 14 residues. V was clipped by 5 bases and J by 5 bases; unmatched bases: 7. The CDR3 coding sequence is TGTGCCAGCAGCACCCGACAGGGGGGGCACGAGCAGTACTTC. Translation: CASSTRQGGHEQYF.

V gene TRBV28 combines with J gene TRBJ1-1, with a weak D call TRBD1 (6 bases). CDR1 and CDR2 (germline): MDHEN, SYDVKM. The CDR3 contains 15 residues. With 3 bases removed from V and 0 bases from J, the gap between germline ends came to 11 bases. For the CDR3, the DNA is TGTGCCAGCAGTTTCGTAGGGGGACTGAACACTGAAGCTTTCTTT. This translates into CASSFVGGLNTEAFF.

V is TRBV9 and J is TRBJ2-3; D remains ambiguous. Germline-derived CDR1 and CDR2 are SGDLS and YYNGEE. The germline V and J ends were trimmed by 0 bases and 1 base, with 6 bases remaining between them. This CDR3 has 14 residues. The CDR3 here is CASSVDPGTDTQYF. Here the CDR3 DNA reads TGTGCCAGCAGCGTAGATCCAGGCACAGATACGCAGTATTTT.

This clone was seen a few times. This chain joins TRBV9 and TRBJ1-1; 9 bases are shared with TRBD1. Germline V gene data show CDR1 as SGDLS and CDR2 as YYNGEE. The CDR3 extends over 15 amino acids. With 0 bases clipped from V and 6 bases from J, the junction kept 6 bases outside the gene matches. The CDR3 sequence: CASSVGTGEVPEAFF. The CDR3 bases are TGTGCCAGCAGCGTAGGGACAGGGGAGGTCCCTGAAGCTTTCTTT.

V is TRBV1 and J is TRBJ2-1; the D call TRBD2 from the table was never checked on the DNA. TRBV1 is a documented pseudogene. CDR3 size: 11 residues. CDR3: CTSSHGTQQFF. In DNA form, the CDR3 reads TGCACCAGCAGCCACGGGACTCAGCAGTTCTTC.

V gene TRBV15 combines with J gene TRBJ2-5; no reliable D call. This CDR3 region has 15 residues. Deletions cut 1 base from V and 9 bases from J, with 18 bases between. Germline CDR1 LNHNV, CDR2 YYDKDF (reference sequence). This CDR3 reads CATSRVGDSMWAQYF. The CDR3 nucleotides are TGTGCCACCAGCAGAGTCGGTGACTCAATGTGGGCCCAGTACTTC.

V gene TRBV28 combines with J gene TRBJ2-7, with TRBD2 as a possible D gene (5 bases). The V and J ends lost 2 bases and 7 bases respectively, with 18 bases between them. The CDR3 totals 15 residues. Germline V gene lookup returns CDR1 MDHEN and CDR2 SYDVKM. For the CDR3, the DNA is TGTGCCAGCAGTTTACGTCCCGCAGCCGAGGGTGAGCAGTACTTC. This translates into CASSLRPAAEGEQYF. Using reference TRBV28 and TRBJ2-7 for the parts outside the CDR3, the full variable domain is DVKVTQSSRYLVKRTGEKVFLECVQDMDHENMFWYRQDPGLGLRLIYFSYDVKMKEKGDIPEGYSVSREKKERFSLILESASTNQTSMYLCASSLRPAAEGEQYFGPGTRLTVT.

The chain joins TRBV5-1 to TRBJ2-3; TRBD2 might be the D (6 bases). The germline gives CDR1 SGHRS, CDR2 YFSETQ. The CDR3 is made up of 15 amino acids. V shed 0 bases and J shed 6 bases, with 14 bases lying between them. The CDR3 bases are TGCGCCAGCAGCTTGGAAGCGGGCTTGGGTGATACGCAGTATTTT. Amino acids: CASSLEAGLGDTQYF. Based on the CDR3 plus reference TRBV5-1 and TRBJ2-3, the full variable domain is KAGVTQTPRYLIKTRGQQVTLSCSPISGHRSVSWYQQTPGQGLQFLFEYFSETQRNKGNFPGRFSGRQFSNSRSEMNVSTLELGDSALYLCASSLEAGLGDTQYFGPGTRLTVL.

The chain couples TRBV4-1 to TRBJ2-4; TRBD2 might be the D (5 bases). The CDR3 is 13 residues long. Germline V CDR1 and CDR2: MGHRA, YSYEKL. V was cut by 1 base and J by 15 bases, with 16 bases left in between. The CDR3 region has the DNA TGCGCCAGCAGCCAAGTCGGGGAGTATCAGCGGTACTTC. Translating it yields CASSQVGEYQRYF.